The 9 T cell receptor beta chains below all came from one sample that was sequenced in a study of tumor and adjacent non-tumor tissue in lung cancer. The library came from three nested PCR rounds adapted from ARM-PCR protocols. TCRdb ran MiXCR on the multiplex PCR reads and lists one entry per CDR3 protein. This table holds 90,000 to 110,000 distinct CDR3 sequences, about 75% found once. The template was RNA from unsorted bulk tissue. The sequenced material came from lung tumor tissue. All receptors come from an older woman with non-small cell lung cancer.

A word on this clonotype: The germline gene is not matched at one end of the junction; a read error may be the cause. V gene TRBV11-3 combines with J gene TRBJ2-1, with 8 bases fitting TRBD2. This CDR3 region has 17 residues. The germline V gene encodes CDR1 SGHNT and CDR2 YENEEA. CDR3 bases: TGTGCAAGTAGCTTAGAGTTGACTAGCGTGAGCCACAACGAGCAGTTCTTC. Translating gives CASSLELTSVSHNEQFF.

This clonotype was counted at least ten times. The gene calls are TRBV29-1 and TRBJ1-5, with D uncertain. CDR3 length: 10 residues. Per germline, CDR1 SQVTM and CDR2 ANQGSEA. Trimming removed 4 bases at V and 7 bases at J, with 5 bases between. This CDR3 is CSVGPQPQHF. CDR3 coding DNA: TGCAGCGTTGGTCCGCAGCCCCAGCATTTT.

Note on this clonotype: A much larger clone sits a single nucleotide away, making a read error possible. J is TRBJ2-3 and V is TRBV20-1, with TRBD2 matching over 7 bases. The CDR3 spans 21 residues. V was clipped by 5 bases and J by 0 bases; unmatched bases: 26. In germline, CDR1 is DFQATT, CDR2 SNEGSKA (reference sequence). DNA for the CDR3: TGCAGTGCTTCTCCCGCTAGCGGCAGTCGCCCCCGGTTCGCTAGCACAGATACGCAGTATTTT. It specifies CSASPASGSRPRFASTDTQYF.

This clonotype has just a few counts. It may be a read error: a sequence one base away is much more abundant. The CDR3 DNA sequence: TGTGCCAGCAGCCCTCCTCAACGGGTTAACACTGAAGCTTTCTTT. This translates into CASSPPQRVNTEAFF. The chain recombines TRBV11-3 with TRBJ1-1, with D uncertain. Germline V gene sequence: CDR1 SGHNT, CDR2 YENEEA. V dropped 5 bases and J dropped 2 bases, with 15 bases sitting between them. There are 15 residues in the CDR3.

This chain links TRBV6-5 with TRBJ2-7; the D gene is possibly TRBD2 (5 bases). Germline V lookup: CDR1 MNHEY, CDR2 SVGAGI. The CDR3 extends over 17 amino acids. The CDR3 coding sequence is TGTGTCAGTCGCACTACACTTAGCGCGACCCTGACCTACGAGCAGTACTTC. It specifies CVSRTTLSATLTYEQYF.

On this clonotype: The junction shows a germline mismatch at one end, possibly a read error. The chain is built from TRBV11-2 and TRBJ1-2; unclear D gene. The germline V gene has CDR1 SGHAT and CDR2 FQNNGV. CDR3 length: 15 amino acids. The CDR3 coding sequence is TGTACCAGCAGCTTAGTACGGCACAGTCCGCATGGCTACACCTTC. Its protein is CTSSLVRHSPHGYTF.

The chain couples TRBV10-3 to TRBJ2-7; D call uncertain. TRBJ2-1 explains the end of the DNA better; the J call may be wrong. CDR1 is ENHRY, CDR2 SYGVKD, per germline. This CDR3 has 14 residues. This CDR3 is CAISAGTNGYEQFF. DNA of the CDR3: TGTGCCATCAGTGCAGGAACTAACGGATACGAGCAGTTCTTC.

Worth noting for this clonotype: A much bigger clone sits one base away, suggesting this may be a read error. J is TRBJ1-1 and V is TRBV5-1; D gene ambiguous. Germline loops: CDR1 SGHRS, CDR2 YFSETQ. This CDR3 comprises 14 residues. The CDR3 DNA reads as TGCGCCAGCGGCTTGGAGGTGATGAACACTGAAGCTTTCTTT. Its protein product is CASGLEVMNTEAFF. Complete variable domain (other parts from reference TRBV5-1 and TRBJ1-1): KAGVTQTPRYLIKTRGQQVTLSCSPISGHRSVSWYQQTPGQGLQFLFEYFSETQRNKGNFPGRFSGRQFSNSRSEMNVSTLELGDSALYLCASGLEVMNTEAFFGQGTRLTVV.

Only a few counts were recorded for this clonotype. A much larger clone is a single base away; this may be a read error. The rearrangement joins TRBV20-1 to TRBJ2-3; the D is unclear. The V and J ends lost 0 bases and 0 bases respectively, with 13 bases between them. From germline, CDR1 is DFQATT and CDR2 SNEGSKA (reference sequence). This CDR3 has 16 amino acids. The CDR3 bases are TGCAGTGCTAGAGATCTATACGGGTCTAGCACAGATACGCAGTATTTT. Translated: CSARDLYGSSTDTQYF.